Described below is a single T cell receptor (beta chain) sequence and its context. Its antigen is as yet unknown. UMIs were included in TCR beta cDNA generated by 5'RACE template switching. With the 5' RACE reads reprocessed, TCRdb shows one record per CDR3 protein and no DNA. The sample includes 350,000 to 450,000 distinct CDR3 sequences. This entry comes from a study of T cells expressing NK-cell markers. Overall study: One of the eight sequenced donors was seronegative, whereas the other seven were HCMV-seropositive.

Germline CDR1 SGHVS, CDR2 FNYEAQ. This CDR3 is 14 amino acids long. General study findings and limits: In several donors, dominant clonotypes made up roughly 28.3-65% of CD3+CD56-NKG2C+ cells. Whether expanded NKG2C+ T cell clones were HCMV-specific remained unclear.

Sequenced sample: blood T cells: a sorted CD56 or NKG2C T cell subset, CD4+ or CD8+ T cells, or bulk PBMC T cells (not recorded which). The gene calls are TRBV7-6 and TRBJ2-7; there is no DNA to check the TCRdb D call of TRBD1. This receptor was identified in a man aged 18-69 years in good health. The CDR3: CASSLAGVTGEQYF. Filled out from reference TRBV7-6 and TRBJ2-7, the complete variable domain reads GAGVSQSPRYKVTKRGQDVALRCDPISGHVSLYWYRQALGQGPEFLTYFNYEAQQDKSGLPNDRFSAERPEGSISTLTIQRTEQRDSAMYRCASSLAGVTGEQYFGPGTRLTVT.